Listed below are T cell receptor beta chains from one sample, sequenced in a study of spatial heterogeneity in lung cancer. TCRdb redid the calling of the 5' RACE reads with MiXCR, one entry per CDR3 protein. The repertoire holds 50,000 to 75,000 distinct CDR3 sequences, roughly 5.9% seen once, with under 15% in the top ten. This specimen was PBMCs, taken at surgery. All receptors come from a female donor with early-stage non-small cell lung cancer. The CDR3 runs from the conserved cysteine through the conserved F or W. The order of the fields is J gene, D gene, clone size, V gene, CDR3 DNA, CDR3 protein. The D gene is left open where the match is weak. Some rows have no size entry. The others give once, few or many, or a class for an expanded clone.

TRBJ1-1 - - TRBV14 TGTGCCAGCAGCCAAGGGGCAGCTTTGAACACTGAAGCTTTCTTT CASSQGAALNTEAFF
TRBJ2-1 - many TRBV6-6 TGTGCCAGCAAAGGAAGAAGTCGAGAGGTTCAGTTCTTC CASKGRSREVQFF
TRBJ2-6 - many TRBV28 TGTGCCAGCGGCCTGTTACTCAGGGGTGCCGGGGCCAACGTCCTGACTTTC CASGLLLRGAGANVLTF
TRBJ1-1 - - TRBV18 TGTGCCAGCTCACCACCGGGGGGGGTCGCGGCCACTGAAGCTTTCTTT CASSPPGGVAATEAFF
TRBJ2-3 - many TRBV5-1 TGCGCCAGCAGCTTGGAAGCAGGGGATATCACAGATACGCAGTATTTT CASSLEAGDITDTQYF
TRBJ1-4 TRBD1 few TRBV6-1 TGTGCCAGCAGTGTTCAGACAGGGGGAAACGAAAAACTGTTTTTT CASSVQTGGNEKLFF
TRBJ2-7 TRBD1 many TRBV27 TGTGCCAGCAGTTTAGGGACAGCTTACGAGCAGTACTTC CASSLGTAYEQYF
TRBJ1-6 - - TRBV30 TGTGCCTGGAGTGTGGCCGGAGGTAATTCACCCCTCCACTTT CAWSVAGGNSPLHF
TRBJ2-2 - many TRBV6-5 TGTGCCAGCAGTTCTGACAGGTTCACCGGGGAGCTGTTTTTT CASSSDRFTGELFF
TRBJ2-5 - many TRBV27 TGTGCCAGCAGTCTAGAAGGAACCCAGTACTTC CASSLEGTQYF
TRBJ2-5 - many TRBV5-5 TGTGCCAGCAGCTTGATGGCTGGTGGGAGGGAGACCCAGTACTTC CASSLMAGGRETQYF
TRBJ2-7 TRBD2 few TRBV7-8 TGTGCCAGCAGCTTATCACTAGCGGGAGCCACCGACGAGCAGTACTTC CASSLSLAGATDEQYF
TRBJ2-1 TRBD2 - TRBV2 TGTGCCAGCAGTGAAGTAAGGCTAGCGGTGTACAATGAGCAGTTCTTC CASSEVRLAVYNEQFF
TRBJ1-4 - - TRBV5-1 TGCGCCAGCAGCTTACAGGGCGGCGAAAAACTGTTTTTT CASSLQGGEKLFF
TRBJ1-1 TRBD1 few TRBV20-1 TGCAGTGCCCCAGCCCAAAAGGGACAGGGGAATCTGGTGAACACTGAAGCTTTCTTT CSAPAQKGQGNLVNTEAFF
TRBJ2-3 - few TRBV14 TGTGCCAGCAGCCCTGGGGATACGCAGTATTTT CASSPGDTQYF
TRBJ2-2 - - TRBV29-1 TGCAGCGCCAGGGATGCTGGGGAGCTGTTTTTT CSARDAGELFF
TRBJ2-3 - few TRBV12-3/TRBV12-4 TGTGCCAGCAGTTTAGGCGGCAGCACAGATACGCAGTATTTT CASSLGGSTDTQYF
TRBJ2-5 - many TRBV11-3 TGTGCCAGCAGACAAACAAGGGCGGTGGAAGAGACCCAGTACTTC CASRQTRAVEETQYF
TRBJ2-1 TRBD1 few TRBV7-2 TGTGCCAGCAGCTTGGGGTCAGGGGGCCAAGGCCCCTACAATGAGCAGTTCTTC CASSLGSGGQGPYNEQFF
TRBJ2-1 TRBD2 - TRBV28 TGTGCCAGCAGTTTATCCGGACTAGTTTTATACAATGAGCAGTTCTTC CASSLSGLVLYNEQFF
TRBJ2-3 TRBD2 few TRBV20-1 TGCAGTGCGGATAGACTAGCGGATACTAGCACAGATACGCAGTATTTT CSADRLADTSTDTQYF
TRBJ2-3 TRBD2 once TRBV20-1 TGCAGTGCTAGAGATCTAGCGGGAGACACAGATACGCAGTATTTT CSARDLAGDTDTQYF
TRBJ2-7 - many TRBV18 TGTGCCAGCTCACCACAGAGGACACCGAGCTACGAGCAGTACTTC CASSPQRTPSYEQYF
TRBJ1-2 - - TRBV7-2 TGTGCCAGCAGCTTGAGGGAATATGGCTACACCTTC CASSLREYGYTF
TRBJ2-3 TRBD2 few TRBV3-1 TGTGCCAGCAGCCTTGGACTAGCGGGGACTACAGATACGCAGTATTTT CASSLGLAGTTDTQYF
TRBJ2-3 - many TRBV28 TGTGCCAGCAGCTTGGACAGTCCTAGCACAGATACGCAGTATTTT CASSLDSPSTDTQYF
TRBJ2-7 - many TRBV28 TGTGCCAGCAGTAGTGCAGGGGGGACCTACGAGCAGTACTTC CASSSAGGTYEQYF
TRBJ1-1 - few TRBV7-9 TGTGCCAGCAGCGCCAGGGGAGGTTTCACTGAAGCTTTCTTT CASSARGGFTEAFF
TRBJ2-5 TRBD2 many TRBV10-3 TGTGCCAGCTCTAGCGGGGGTGAGGAGACCCAGTACTTC CASSSGGEETQYF
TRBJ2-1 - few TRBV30 TGTGCCTGGAAGATAGGCCACAATGAGCAGTTCTTC CAWKIGHNEQFF
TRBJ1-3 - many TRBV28 TGTGCCAGCAGTTCACGGGAGACTTACTCTGGAAACACCATATATTTT CASSSRETYSGNTIYF
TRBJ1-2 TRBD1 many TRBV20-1 TGCAGCCAGGGGGAGGCGGGGTATGGCTACACCTTC CSQGEAGYGYTF
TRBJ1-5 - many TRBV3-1 TGTGCCAGCAGCCCTCCGGGAGTTTTCCAGCCCCAGCATTTT CASSPPGVFQPQHF
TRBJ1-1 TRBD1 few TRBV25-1 TGTGCCAGCAGTGGGACAGGGAGGGACACTGAAGCTTTCTTT CASSGTGRDTEAFF
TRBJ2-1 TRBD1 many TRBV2 TGTGCCAGCAACGGGGACAGGGGGCGCGATGAGCAGTTCTTC CASNGDRGRDEQFF
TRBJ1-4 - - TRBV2 TGTGCCAGCAGTGATACGGCAGGGAGGGATGAAAAACTGTTTTTT CASSDTAGRDEKLFF
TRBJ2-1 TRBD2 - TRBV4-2 TGTGCCAGCAGCCCATTGGGACTAGCGGGAGGGCCAGATGAGCAGTTCTTC CASSPLGLAGGPDEQFF
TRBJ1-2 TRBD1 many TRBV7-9 TGTGCCAGCAGCAACTTAAGGACAGGGGATGGCTACACCTTC CASSNLRTGDGYTF
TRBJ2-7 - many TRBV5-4 TGTGCCAGCAGCCCTGCTGTGGTAGCGGTAGGCTACGAGCAGTACTTC CASSPAVVAVGYEQYF
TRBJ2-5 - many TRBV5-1 TGCGCCAGCAGCTTGGTTATTCCAGAGACCCAGTACTTC CASSLVIPETQYF
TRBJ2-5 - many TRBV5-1 TGCGCCAGCAGCCTCGGACTGGAAGAGAAAGAAGAGACCCAGTACTTC CASSLGLEEKEETQYF
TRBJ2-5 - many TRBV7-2 TGTGCCAGCAGCTTTTTCGGGGAGACCCAGTACTTC CASSFFGETQYF
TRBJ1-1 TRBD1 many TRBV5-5 TGTGCCAGCAGCGCTATGCGACAGGGACTGAACACTGAAGCTTTCTTT CASSAMRQGLNTEAFF
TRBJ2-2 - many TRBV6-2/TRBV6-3 TGTGCCAGCAGTTACATGAGTGGGGCGAACACCGGGGAGCTGTTTTTT CASSYMSGANTGELFF